These 17 T cell receptor beta chains share one sample of origin, sequenced in a study of blood T cell repertoires in COVID-19. TCRdb's table, derived via immunoSEQ multiplex PCR, lists solely in-frame clones and lacks some. There are about 300,000 clones in the sample; around four fifths occur only once, and about 1.2% lies in the top ten. The sample taken for sequencing was peripheral blood. These TCRs come from a woman aged 45-65 years with acute or convalescent COVID-19.

This clone is a singleton in its sample. At one boundary the junction diverges from the germline segment, which might be a read error. This rearrangement joins TRBV6-6 to TRBJ1-1, with D possibly TRBD1 on 6 matching bases. The V gene's germline CDR1 is MNHNY and CDR2 SVGAGI (reference sequence). The CDR3 spans 8 residues. This CDR3 is CASRGTNF. CDR3 coding DNA: TGTGCCAGCCGAGGGACAAATTTT.

The chain is built from TRBV5-1 and TRBJ1-6, with D unclear. This CDR3 has 15 amino acids. The ends were cut back, 0 bases at V and 6 bases at J, with 10 bases in the middle. CDR1 and CDR2 (germline): SGHRS, YFSETQ. The CDR3 reads CASSLDSSLNSPLHF. CDR3 bases: TGCGCCAGCAGCTTGGACAGTTCCCTTAATTCACCCCTCCACTTT.

The chain links TRBV4-2 to TRBJ1-5; D is possibly TRBD1 (6 bases). Germline V gives CDR1 LGHNA, CDR2 YNFKEQ. The CDR3 loop spans 16 amino acids. V was clipped by 0 bases and J by 5 bases, with 14 bases between them. The CDR3 coding sequence is TGTGCCAGCAGCCAAGACCACAGACAGGAGCATCAGCCCCAGCATTTT. It translates to CASSQDHRQEHQPQHF.

The gene calls are TRBV7-2 and TRBJ2-3, with D possibly TRBD1 on 5 matching bases. Germline values: CDR1 SGHTA, CDR2 FQGNSA. The CDR3 sequence is 17 residues long. V was trimmed by 5 bases and J by 1 base, leaving 19 bases between them. CDR3 protein: CASSPQSSGQGTDTQYF. CDR3 DNA: TGTGCCAGCAGCCCCCAATCCTCCGGACAAGGCACAGATACGCAGTATTTT.

The chain is built from TRBV4-1 and TRBJ2-1; no clear D gene. Germline CDR1 and CDR2: MGHRA and YSYEKL. The CDR3 has 17 residues. V was trimmed by 0 bases and J by 6 bases, leaving 18 bases between them. The CDR3 nucleotides read TGCGCCAGCAGCCAAGAGCCTAGAGAACCTCGAAGCAATGAGCAGTTCTTC. The encoded protein is CASSQEPREPRSNEQFF.

The chain uses TRBV5-5 and TRBJ1-2; D is unclear. The CDR3 loop spans 14 amino acids. CDR1 is SGHKS, CDR2 YYEKEE, per germline (reference sequence). Trimming shortened V by 1 base and J by 6 bases, and 13 bases separated the two germline ends. CDR3 region: CASSLSNSLDGYTF. The CDR3 nucleotides read TGTGCCAGCAGCTTGTCGAACAGCCTTGATGGCTACACCTTC.

This chain links TRBV6-6 with TRBJ2-3, with D perhaps matching TRBD1 (6 bases). V lost 7 bases and J 0 bases, leaving 11 bases between the germline ends. CDR1 is MNHNY and CDR2 is SVGAGI in the germline V gene (reference sequence). The CDR3 loop spans 14 amino acids. The CDR3 sequence: CASNGQPSTDTQYF. The DNA of the CDR3 is TGTGCCAGCAATGGACAGCCGAGCACAGATACGCAGTATTTT.

In DNA, the CDR3 is TGTGCCAGCAGCTTCCGGGATCGAAATGAAAAACTGTTTTTT. This gives the protein CASSFRDRNEKLFF. The V gene is TRBV7-2, the J gene TRBJ1-4, with D unresolved. Germline CDR1 and CDR2: SGHTA and FQGNSA. V gave up 3 bases and J gave up 5 bases, with 10 bases separating them. This CDR3 contains 14 residues. The full variable domain, completed using reference TRBV7-2 and TRBJ1-4, is GAGVSQSPSNKVTEKGKDVELRCDPISGHTALYWYRQSLGQGLEFLIYFQGNSAPDKSGLPSDRFSAERTGGSVSTLTIQRTQQEDSAVYLCASSFRDRNEKLFFGSGTQLSVL.

V gene TRBV15 combines with J gene TRBJ1-5; 8 bases map to TRBD1. The CDR3 length is 14 residues. The trim removed 4 bases at V and 7 bases at J, leaving 6 bases unmatched. Germline CDR1 and CDR2: LNHNV and YYDKDF (reference sequence). The CDR3 loop is CATSIDRGGQPQHF. In DNA form, the CDR3 reads TGTGCCACCAGCATAGACAGGGGAGGGCAGCCCCAGCATTTT.

This chain uses TRBV4-2 with TRBJ1-1; 9 positions match TRBD1. The V segment lost 2 bases and the J segment 1 base; nucleotides outside the gene matches: 2. The CDR3 extends over 15 amino acids. Germline-derived CDR1 and CDR2 are LGHNA and YNFKEQ. The CDR3 here is CASSQPGQGNTEAFF. The CDR3 DNA sequence: TGTGCCAGCAGCCAACCGGGACAGGGGAACACTGAAGCTTTCTTT.

The chain is built from TRBV5-1 and TRBJ1-1, with 9 bases identical to TRBD1. The length of the CDR3 is 14 residues. From germline, CDR1 is SGHRS and CDR2 YFSETQ. The ends lost 4 bases at V and 3 bases at J; junction bases unmatched: 4. This chain's CDR3 is CASSHDRGDTEAFF. CDR3 DNA sequence: TGCGCCAGCAGCCACGACAGGGGGGACACTGAAGCTTTCTTT.

This chain links TRBV5-8 with TRBJ2-7; 9 bases match TRBD1. With V trimmed by 4 bases and J by 8 bases, 13 bases remained unmatched. CDR1 SGHTS and CDR2 YDEGEE come from the germline V gene. The CDR3 is 15 residues long. The CDR3 reads CASSGTGTGIPKQYF. The CDR3 DNA reads as TGTGCCAGCAGCGGAACCGGGACAGGGATTCCCAAGCAGTACTTC. Based on the CDR3 plus reference TRBV5-8 and TRBJ2-7, the full variable domain is EAGVTQSPTHLIKTRGQQATLRCSPISGHTSVYWYQQALGLGLQFLLWYDEGEERNRGNFPPRFSGRQFPNYSSELNVNALELEDSALYLCASSGTGTGIPKQYFGPGTRLTVT.

Worth noting for this clone: A much larger clone lies a single base off, so this may be a read error. V usage is TRBV11-3 and J usage is TRBJ1-1, with a weak D call TRBD1 (5 bases). V gave up 1 base and J gave up 4 bases, with 7 bases separating them. This CDR3 region has 13 residues. The germline CDR1 and CDR2 sequences are SGHNT and YENEEA. CDR3 bases: TGTGCCAGCAGCTTAGCGGGGGGCACTGAAGCTTTCTTT. It is translated as CASSLAGGTEAFF.

This clone has just a few counts. The rearrangement joins TRBV24-1 to TRBJ2-5; D possibly corresponds to TRBD2 (5 bases). The V and J ends lost 4 bases and 5 bases respectively, with 16 bases between them. The germline gives CDR1 KGHDR, CDR2 SFDVKD. The CDR3 contains 15 residues. CDR3 coding DNA: TGTGCCACCAGTGACCCGGGATTAACGGGCGAGACCCAGTACTTC. It specifies CATSDPGLTGETQYF.

V and J are TRBV24-1 and TRBJ2-1; D call uncertain. The V gene's germline CDR1 is KGHDR and CDR2 SFDVKD. Trimming took 7 bases from V and 9 from J, leaving 27 bases between them. The CDR3 contains 17 residues. The CDR3 sequence is CATRPCQLLNMVGEQFF. In DNA form, the CDR3 reads TGTGCCACCAGACCCTGCCAATTGCTTAATATGGTCGGTGAGCAGTTCTTC.

CDR3 residues: CASSLGLAGMHEQFF. In DNA form, the CDR3 reads TGTGCCAGCAGCTTAGGACTAGCGGGAATGCATGAGCAGTTCTTC. The chain employs TRBV7-9 and TRBJ2-1, with 11 bases aligning to TRBD2. V gave up 1 base and J gave up 8 bases; unmatched junction bases: 4. Germline lookup yields CDR1 SEHNR and CDR2 FQNEAQ (reference sequence). The CDR3 is made up of 15 amino acids. The full variable domain, in which reference TRBV7-9 and TRBJ2-1 provide the parts outside the CDR3, is DTGVSQNPRHKITKRGQNVTFRCDPISEHNRLYWYRQTLGQGPEFLTYFQNEAQLEKSRLLSDRFSAERPKGSFSTLEIQRTEQGDSAMYLCASSLGLAGMHEQFFGPGTRLTVL.

The chain carries TRBV30 and TRBJ1-3; no clear D. This CDR3 has 14 residues. Germline V gene lookup returns CDR1 GTSNPN and CDR2 SVGIG (reference sequence). V was shortened by 2 bases and J by 11 bases, with 19 bases between the two germline ends. CDR3: CAWSIRERGPPIYF. The DNA for the CDR3 is TGTGCCTGGAGTATCCGGGAACGTGGGCCTCCCATATATTTT.